These 4 T cell receptor beta chains were all obtained from the same sample, sequenced in a study of blood T cell repertoires in COVID-19. Measured with immunoSEQ multiplex PCR; TCRdb has only the in-frame clones, and not every one. The sample holds more than 110,000 clones, around 89% seen once. Sequencing input: peripheral blood. The source is a man aged 60-69 years with active or convalescent COVID-19.

J is TRBJ2-1 and V is TRBV27; TRBD2 aligns across 9 bases. Germline V lookup: CDR1 MNHEY, CDR2 SMNVEV (reference sequence). The CDR3 spans 15 residues. J gave up 2 bases and V 4 bases, and 3 bases lay outside the gene matches. The CDR3 reads CASSSGLAPYNEQFF. The CDR3 nucleotides are TGTGCCAGCAGTTCAGGACTAGCGCCCTACAATGAGCAGTTCTTC.

This clone was seen once. This chain uses TRBV7-2 with TRBJ2-2; 15 bases are a match to TRBD2. The germline V gene encodes CDR1 SGHTA and CDR2 FQGNSA. This CDR3 spans 17 amino acids. V lost 5 bases and J lost 7; bases outside the gene matches: 8. The CDR3 here is CASSPRTSGRVFGELFF. CDR3 DNA sequence: TGTGCCAGCAGCCCCCGGACTAGCGGGAGGGTTTTCGGGGAGCTGTTTTTT.

DNA of the CDR3: TGCGCCAGCAGCCAAGGGGGGACAGGGGGCGCGGATGAGCAGTTCTTC. Its protein product is CASSQGGTGGADEQFF. The chain uses TRBV5-1 and TRBJ2-1, with TRBD1 identical over 12 bases. Germline CDR1 is SGHRS and CDR2 is YFSETQ. The ends lost 4 bases at V and 8 bases at J; junction bases unmatched: 10. The CDR3 runs to 16 residues.

The rearrangement joins TRBV13 to TRBJ2-6, with TRBD2 matching over 10 bases. Germline lookup yields CDR1 PRHDT and CDR2 FYEKMQ (reference sequence). The CDR3 consists of 19 residues. The trim removed 1 base at V and 2 bases at J, leaving 8 bases unmatched. The CDR3 is CASSLARRLAGAGANVLTF. DNA for the CDR3: TGTGCCAGCAGCTTAGCGCGGCGGCTAGCGGGAGCTGGGGCCAACGTCCTGACTTTC.